This TCR beta chain was documented in a study of T-cell reconstitution after alpha-beta-depleted transplantation in children. Study-wide points: Most T-cell counts and diversity one year after the transplant came from T cells that were newly produced. Some patients showed high day-60 TCRbeta diversity, which derived from surviving recipient T cells and thymic progenitors. Reported findings indicate that, about two months after transplant, alpha-beta T cells came from several hundred expanded clones, which were derived from non-depleted graft cells.

Per the germline V gene, CDR1 is SGHNT and CDR2 is YYREEE (reference sequence). Trimming shortened V by 4 bases and J by 3 bases, and 14 bases separated the two germline ends. CDR3 length: 14 amino acids. This clonotype was found a few times. What it recognizes is unknown. A library of TCRbeta sequences, prepared with unique molecular identifiers, was generated. TCRdb analysed the PCR reads with MiXCR anew, one entry per CDR3 protein. Of hundreds of thousands of distinct CDR3 sequences detected, roughly 13% appear once; the ten largest clones hold over 2%. The sequence was obtained from a male patient younger than 18 who had a stem cell transplant for acute myeloid leukemia, so the T cells may come from the graft donor. The chain links TRBV5-4 to TRBJ2-7, with a tentative D call TRBD2 (5 bases). The source was PBMCs, mostly from graft donor cells, collected 360 days after TCRalphabeta/CD19-depleted stem cell transplant. In DNA form, the CDR3 reads TGTGCCAGCAGCCTAGCAGGTTCCTTCTACGAGCAGTACTTC. This gives the protein CASSLAGSFYEQYF.